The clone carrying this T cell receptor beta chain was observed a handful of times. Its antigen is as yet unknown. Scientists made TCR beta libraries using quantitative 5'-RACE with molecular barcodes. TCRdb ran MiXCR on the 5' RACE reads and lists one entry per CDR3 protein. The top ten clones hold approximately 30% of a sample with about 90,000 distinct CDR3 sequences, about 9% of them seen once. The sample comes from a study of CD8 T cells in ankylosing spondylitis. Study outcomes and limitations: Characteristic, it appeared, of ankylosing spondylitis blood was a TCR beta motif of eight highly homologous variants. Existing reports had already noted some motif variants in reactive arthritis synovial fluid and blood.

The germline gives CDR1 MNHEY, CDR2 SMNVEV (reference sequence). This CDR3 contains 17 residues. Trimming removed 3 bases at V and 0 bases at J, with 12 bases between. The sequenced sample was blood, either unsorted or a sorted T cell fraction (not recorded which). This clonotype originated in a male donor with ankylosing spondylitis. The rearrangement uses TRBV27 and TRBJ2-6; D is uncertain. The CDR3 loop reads CASSFSGRASGANVLTF. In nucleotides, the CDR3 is TGTGCCAGCAGTTTTTCAGGACGGGCCTCTGGGGCCAACGTCCTGACTTTC.